This record concerns one TCR beta chain sequence. This sample stems from a study of blood T cell repertoires in COVID-19. Overall study: Spain, Italy and the United States supplied samples that represented acute and convalescent COVID-19. The analysed material was cDNA or gDNA that came from T cells, B-cell-depleted T cells, or PBMCs.

Germline lookup yields CDR1 MDHEN and CDR2 SYDVKM. The junction had 12 bases not matched to a gene; V was cut back by 5 bases and J by 7 bases. CDR3 size: 16 residues. Per the study methods: Amplification of reference gene primers provided the estimated nucleated cell counts. Using immunoSEQ multiplex PCR, the repertoire was profiled, and TCRdb retains in-frame clones only, with some absent. V, J and clone size were drawn from that table, and D and trimming were deduced from the DNA. The sample lists 77,000 or so clones; around two thirds were seen once. The chain uses TRBV28 and TRBJ2-1, with 9 bases that match TRBD1. The sequenced material came from peripheral blood. This TCR came from a human donor with acute or convalescent COVID-19. The donor label of this sample is uncertain. The CDR3 region is CASSTPRTGVVNEQFF. As DNA, the CDR3 is TGTGCCAGCAGTACCCCGAGGACAGGGGTAGTGAATGAGCAGTTCTTC.